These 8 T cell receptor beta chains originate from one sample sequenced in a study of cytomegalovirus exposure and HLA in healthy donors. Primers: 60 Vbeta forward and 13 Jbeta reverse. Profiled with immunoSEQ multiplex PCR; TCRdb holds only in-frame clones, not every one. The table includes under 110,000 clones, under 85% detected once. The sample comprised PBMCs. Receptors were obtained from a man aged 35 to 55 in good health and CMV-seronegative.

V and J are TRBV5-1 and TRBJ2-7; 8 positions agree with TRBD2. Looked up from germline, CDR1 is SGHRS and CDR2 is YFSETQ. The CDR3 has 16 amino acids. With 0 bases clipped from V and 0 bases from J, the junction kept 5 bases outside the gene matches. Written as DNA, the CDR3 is TGCGCCAGCAGCTTGGGGATAGCGGGGCGCTCCTACGAGCAGTACTTC. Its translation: CASSLGIAGRSYEQYF.

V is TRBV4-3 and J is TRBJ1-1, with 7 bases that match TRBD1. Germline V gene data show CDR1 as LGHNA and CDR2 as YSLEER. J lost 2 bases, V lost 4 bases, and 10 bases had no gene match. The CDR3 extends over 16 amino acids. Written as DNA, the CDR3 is TGCGCCAGCAGCCCGGCTATCGGGACAGCCAACACTGAAGCTTTCTTT. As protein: CASSPAIGTANTEAFF.

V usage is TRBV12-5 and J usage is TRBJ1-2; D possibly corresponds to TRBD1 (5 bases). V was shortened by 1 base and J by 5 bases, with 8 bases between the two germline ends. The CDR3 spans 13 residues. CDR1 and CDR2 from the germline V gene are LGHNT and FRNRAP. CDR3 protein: CASGLGQMYGYTF. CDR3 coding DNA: TGTGCTAGTGGTTTGGGACAGATGTATGGCTACACCTTC.

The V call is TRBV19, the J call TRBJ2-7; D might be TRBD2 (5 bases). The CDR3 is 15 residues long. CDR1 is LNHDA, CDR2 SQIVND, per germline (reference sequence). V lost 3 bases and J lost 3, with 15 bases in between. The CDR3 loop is CASSISHGKYYEQYV. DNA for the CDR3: TGTGCCAGTAGTATTAGCCACGGGAAATACTACGAGCAGTACGTC.

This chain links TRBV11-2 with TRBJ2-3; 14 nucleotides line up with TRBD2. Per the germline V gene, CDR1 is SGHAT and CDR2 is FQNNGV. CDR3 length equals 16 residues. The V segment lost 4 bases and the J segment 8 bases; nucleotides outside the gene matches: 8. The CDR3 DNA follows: TGTGCCAGCAGCTCGGGACTAGCGGGGGCCGGGGGTACGCAGTATTTT. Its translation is CASSSGLAGAGGTQYF.

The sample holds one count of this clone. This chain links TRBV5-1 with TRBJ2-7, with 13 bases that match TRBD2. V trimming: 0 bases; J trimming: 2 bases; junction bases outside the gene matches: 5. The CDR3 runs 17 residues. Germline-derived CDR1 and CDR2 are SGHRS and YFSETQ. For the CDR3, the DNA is TGCGCCAGCAGCTTGGAGGGACTAGCGGGACAAGCCTACGAGCAGTACTTC. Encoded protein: CASSLEGLAGQAYEQYF.

This CDR3 is CASSQGALGEQYF. Here the CDR3 DNA reads TGTGCCAGCTCACAGGGGGCGCTGGGAGAGCAGTACTTC. This sequence joins TRBV18 and TRBJ2-7; TRBD1 matches at 7 bases. The CDR3 has 13 residues. The V gene end was trimmed by 4 bases and the J gene end by 7 bases; junction bases not matched to a gene: 7. From germline, CDR1 is KGHSH and CDR2 LQKENI.

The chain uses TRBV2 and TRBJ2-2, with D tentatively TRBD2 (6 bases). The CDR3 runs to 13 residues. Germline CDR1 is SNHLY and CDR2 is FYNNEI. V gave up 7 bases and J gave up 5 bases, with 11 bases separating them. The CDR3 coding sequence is TGTGCCAGCAAGGAGGGCGGGACCGGGGAGCTGTTTTTT. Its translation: CASKEGGTGELFF. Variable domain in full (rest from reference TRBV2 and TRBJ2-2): EPEVTQTPSHQVTQMGQEVILRCVPISNHLYFYWYRQILGQKVEFLVSFYNNEISEKSEIFDDQFSVERPDGSNFTLKIRSTKLEDSAMYFCASKEGGTGELFFGEGSRLTVL.